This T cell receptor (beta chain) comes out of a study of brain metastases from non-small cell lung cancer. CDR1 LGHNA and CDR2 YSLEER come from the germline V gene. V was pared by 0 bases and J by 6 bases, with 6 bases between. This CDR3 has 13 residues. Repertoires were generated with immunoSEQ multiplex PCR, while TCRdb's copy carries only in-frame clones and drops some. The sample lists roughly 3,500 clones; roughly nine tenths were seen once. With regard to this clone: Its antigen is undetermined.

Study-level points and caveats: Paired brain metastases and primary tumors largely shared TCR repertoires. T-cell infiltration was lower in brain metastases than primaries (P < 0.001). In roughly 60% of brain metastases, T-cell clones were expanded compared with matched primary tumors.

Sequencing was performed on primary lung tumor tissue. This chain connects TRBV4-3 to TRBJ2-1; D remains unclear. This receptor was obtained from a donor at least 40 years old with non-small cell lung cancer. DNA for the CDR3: TGCGCCAGCAGCCAAGATCTACGCAATGAGCAGTTCTTC. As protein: CASSQDLRNEQFF.